Listed below are T cell receptor beta chains from one sample, sequenced in a study of identical twins. Each CDR3 protein gets one entry after TCRdb re-called the 5' RACE reads with MiXCR. This table holds about 280,000 distinct CDR3 sequences, approximately 8.5% found once. The sample was also reused in another study, on yellow fever vaccine responses in identical twins.

Input material: memory (CD45RO+) T cells sorted from blood. These receptors were obtained from a woman younger than 30 in good health. CDR3s include the opening cysteine and the closing phenylalanine or tryptophan. The order of the fields is CDR3 DNA, CDR3 protein, J gene, clone size, D gene, V gene. D genes are given only for firm matches. Clone size is shown for a subset of rows, as once, few, many or a class of expanded clone.

TGTGCCAGCAGCCAGATGACTAGCGGGAGTAACAATGAGCAGTTCTTC CASSQMTSGSNNEQFF TRBJ2-1 few TRBD2 TRBV3-1
TGTGCCAGCTCACCAGTAGGTGATGGCTACAGGGGGTCTTCTGAAGCTTTCTTT CASSPVGDGYRGSSEAFF TRBJ1-1 NA TRBD1 TRBV18
TGTGCCAGCAGTTCGGAAACAGATACGCAGTATTTT CASSSETDTQYF TRBJ2-3 NA NA TRBV6-1
TGTGCCAGCAGCTTTTACGGGAGAACTGCCAACACCGGGGAGCTGTTTTTT CASSFYGRTANTGELFF TRBJ2-2 many NA TRBV5-6
TGTGCCAGCAGCTTGTCGGGACAGGGATGGGAGACCCAGTACTTC CASSLSGQGWETQYF TRBJ2-5 NA TRBD1 TRBV7-9
TGTGCCAGCAGCCGTTACCGGGACCCCTCCAATGAGCAGTTCTTC CASSRYRDPSNEQFF TRBJ2-1 NA NA TRBV13
TGCAGTGCCCACGGACTAGCTGAATTGAATGAGCAGTTCTTC CSAHGLAELNEQFF TRBJ2-1 few TRBD2 TRBV20-1
TGTGCCAGCAGTGACACAGGGACCTCTGGAAACACCATATATTTT CASSDTGTSGNTIYF TRBJ1-3 few NA TRBV6-2/TRBV6-3
TGTGCCAGCAGCAAGGACAGGTTTTCGGGGTATGGCTACACCTTC CASSKDRFSGYGYTF TRBJ1-2 NA TRBD1 TRBV7-8
TGTGCCAGCAGCTTTAGGGGCGCGGGAAACACTGAAGCTTTCTTT CASSFRGAGNTEAFF TRBJ1-1 few NA TRBV5-6
TGTGCCAGCAGTTTATCAACCGGGGTGCAGTTCTTC CASSLSTGVQFF TRBJ2-1 few NA TRBV12-3/TRBV12-4
TGTGCCAGCAGTTACCTCCGTAAAAACACAGATACGCAGTATTTT CASSYLRKNTDTQYF TRBJ2-3 few NA TRBV6-5
TGTGCCAGCAGTTTTGGGCCCGATCAGCCCCAGCATTTT CASSFGPDQPQHF TRBJ1-5 NA NA TRBV6-5
TGTGCCAGCAGTGAAGCGCTTCGGTTTGGCTACACCTTC CASSEALRFGYTF TRBJ1-2 many NA TRBV6-1
TGTGCCAGCAGCGCCATAGGGACTAGCGGGGGCTACCTCTCCTACAATGAGCAGTTCTTC CASSAIGTSGGYLSYNEQFF TRBJ2-1 few TRBD2 TRBV11-1
TGTGCCAGCAGTGAGGACAGGGGGCTACCCGGAGAGGTGCAGTTCTTC CASSEDRGLPGEVQFF TRBJ2-1 few TRBD1 TRBV2
TGTGCCATCAGTGAGTCGAGGTGGGAGGATGGACTACAAGGGCAGTTCTTC CAISESRWEDGLQGQFF TRBJ2-1 NA NA TRBV10-3
TGTGCCAGCAGCTTACGGTCGGTTCGAGCGGGAGACCCGAACACCGGGGAGCTGTTTTTT CASSLRSVRAGDPNTGELFF TRBJ2-2 few TRBD2 TRBV11-2
TGTGCCAGCAGCCAATCCGGGACTAGCGGGGTAGGTGAGCAGTTCTTC CASSQSGTSGVGEQFF TRBJ2-1 few TRBD2 TRBV7-7
TGTGCCAGCAGGAGACCGGGACTAGCAGCTAGCACAGATACGCAGTATTTT CASRRPGLAASTDTQYF TRBJ2-3 many TRBD2 TRBV12-3/TRBV12-4
TGTGCCAGCAGTTTATGGGAGACAGGGGCCGATCATTCACCCCTCCACTTT CASSLWETGADHSPLHF TRBJ1-6 many TRBD1 TRBV28
TGTGCCAGCAGTCAGCGGGAGACCAATGGAGATACGCAGTATTTT CASSQRETNGDTQYF TRBJ2-3 many TRBD2 TRBV12-3/TRBV12-4
TGTGCCAGCAGCCCGCGGCTACAGGGGGTCCTCCTGGGGCAGTTCTTC CASSPRLQGVLLGQFF TRBJ2-1 NA TRBD1 TRBV5-8
TGTGCCAGCAGTTCGGGTGCGTATACCCCCGACGGGTATTTT CASSSGAYTPDGYF TRBJ2-3 few NA TRBV6-2/TRBV6-3
TGTGCCAGCAGCCACGGGGGGGGGACCAAAAACATTCAGTACTTC CASSHGGGTKNIQYF TRBJ2-4 NA TRBD2 TRBV3-1
TGTGCCAGCAGCGTAGATGGATTGGGGGTCGGCTACACCTTC CASSVDGLGVGYTF TRBJ1-2 many NA TRBV9
TGTGCCAGCAGTGAGATTGACAGAAACGAGGCACAGTTCTTC CASSEIDRNEAQFF TRBJ2-1 few NA TRBV6-1
TGTGCCATCAGTCGTGACAACCTATATACCACAGATACGCAGTATTTT CAISRDNLYTTDTQYF TRBJ2-3 many NA TRBV10-3
TGCAGTGCGGGGATCGGGACAATGAACACTGAAGCTTTCTTT CSAGIGTMNTEAFF TRBJ1-1 many NA TRBV20-1
TGTGCCACCCAAAACCGGGACCAAGAGACCGGGGAGCTGTTTTTT CATQNRDQETGELFF TRBJ2-2 few NA TRBV6-1
TGTGCCAGCAGTACCTCGGGGTACACAGATACGCAGTATTTT CASSTSGYTDTQYF TRBJ2-3 few NA TRBV27
TGCAGTGCTATTGCGGGGGGCTGGAATGAGCAGTTCTTC CSAIAGGWNEQFF TRBJ2-1 many TRBD2 TRBV20-1
TGTGCCAGCAGCCCGATCGTAGGACTAGCGGGAGGAAGGGACACAGATACGCAGTATTTT CASSPIVGLAGGRDTDTQYF TRBJ2-3 many TRBD2 TRBV5-6
TGTGCCTTGCGGACAGGGAACTATGGCTACACCTTC CALRTGNYGYTF TRBJ1-2 NA TRBD1 TRBV28
TGTGCCAGCAGCCAATCACCAAATACCGTGTTT CASSQSPNTVF TRBJ1-1 NA NA TRBV16
TGCGCCAGCAGCCAAGTCCCAGTCCTGAACACTGAAGCTTTCTTT CASSQVPVLNTEAFF TRBJ1-1 many NA TRBV4-1
TGTGCCATCAGCCCTGACAGGGCCCACGGGACCCAGTACTTC CAISPDRAHGTQYF TRBJ2-5 many TRBD1 TRBV10-3
TGTGCTAGTGGTTTACGTAGCGTTAGCTCCTACAATGAGCAGTTCTTC CASGLRSVSSYNEQFF TRBJ2-1 NA NA TRBV12-5
TGTGCCAGCAGCTTAGCGCCGGGACAGGTGATTCACGAGCAGTACTTC CASSLAPGQVIHEQYF TRBJ2-7 NA TRBD1 TRBV7-2
TGTGCCAGCAGAGCAACAGGGGCCGTGAACATTCAGTACTTC CASRATGAVNIQYF TRBJ2-4 few TRBD1 TRBV2
TGTGCCAGCAGCACCCAAATGGGGGAGCTGTTTTTT CASSTQMGELFF TRBJ2-2 few NA TRBV7-3
TGTGCCAGCAGCCACGGACTAGCGGCTAGCACAGATACGCAGTATTTT CASSHGLAASTDTQYF TRBJ2-3 NA TRBD2 TRBV6-5
TGTGCAAGTCGCTTAGCGAAGGACAGTATACATTCACCCCTCCACTTT CASRLAKDSIHSPLHF TRBJ1-6 few NA TRBV12-2
TGTGCCAGCTCACCCGTTTCTGGGGGAATCACTGAAGCTTTCTTT CASSPVSGGITEAFF TRBJ1-1 many NA TRBV18
TGTGCCAGCAGCCAGGCCACTGGGATTGGAGGCGGCTACACCTTC CASSQATGIGGGYTF TRBJ1-2 NA NA TRBV3-1
TGTGCCAGCAGTTTGACTGCAACTAATGAAAAACTGTTTTTT CASSLTATNEKLFF TRBJ1-4 many NA TRBV28